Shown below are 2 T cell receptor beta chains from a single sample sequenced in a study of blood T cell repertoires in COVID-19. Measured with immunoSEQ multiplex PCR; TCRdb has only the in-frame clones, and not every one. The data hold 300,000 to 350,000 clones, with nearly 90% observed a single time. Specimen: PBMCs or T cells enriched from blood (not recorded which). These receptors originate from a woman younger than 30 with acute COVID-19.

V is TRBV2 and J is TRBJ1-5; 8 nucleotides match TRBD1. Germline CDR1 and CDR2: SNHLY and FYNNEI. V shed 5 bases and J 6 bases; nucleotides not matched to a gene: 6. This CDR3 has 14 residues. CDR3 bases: TGTGCCAGCAGTACTGACAGGGGAGGTCAGCCCCAGCATTTT. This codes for CASSTDRGGQPQHF.

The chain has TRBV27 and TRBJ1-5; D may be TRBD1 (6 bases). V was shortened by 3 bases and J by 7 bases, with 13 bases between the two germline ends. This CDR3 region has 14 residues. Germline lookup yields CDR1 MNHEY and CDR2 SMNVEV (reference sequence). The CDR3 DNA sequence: TGTGCCAGCAGTTTTGAGGGGGGGCGACAGCCCCAGCATTTT. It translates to CASSFEGGRQPQHF.